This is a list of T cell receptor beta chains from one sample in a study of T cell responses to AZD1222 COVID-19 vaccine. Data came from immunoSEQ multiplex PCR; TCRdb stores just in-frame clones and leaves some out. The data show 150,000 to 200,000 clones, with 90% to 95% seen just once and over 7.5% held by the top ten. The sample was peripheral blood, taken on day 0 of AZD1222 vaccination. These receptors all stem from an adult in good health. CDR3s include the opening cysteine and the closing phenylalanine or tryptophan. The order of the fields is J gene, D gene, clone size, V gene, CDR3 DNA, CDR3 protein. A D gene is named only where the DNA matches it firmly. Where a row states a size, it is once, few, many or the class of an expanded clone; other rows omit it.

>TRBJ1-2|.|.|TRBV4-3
TGCGCCAGCAGCCAGCAGGGAGGTTACTATGGCTACACCTTC
CASSQQGGYYGYTF
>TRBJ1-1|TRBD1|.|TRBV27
TGTGCCAGCAGCGAAACTACCGGGACAGGGATATCTGAAGCTTTCTTT
CASSETTGTGISEAFF
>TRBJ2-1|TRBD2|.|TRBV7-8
TGTGCCAGCAGCTTAGGAGCGGGCGGGGGATACAATGAGCAGTTCTTC
CASSLGAGGGYNEQFF
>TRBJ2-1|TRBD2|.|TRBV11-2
TGTGCCAGCAGCTCCGGGATTCCTAGCGGGAGAAGGGATGAGCAGTTCTTC
CASSSGIPSGRRDEQFF
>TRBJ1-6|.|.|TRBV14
TGTGCCAGCAGCCAATTCTTGGGGGCACCCCTCCACTTT
CASSQFLGAPLHF
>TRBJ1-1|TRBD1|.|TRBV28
TGTGCCAGCAGTTTGTCAGGGGGTTTAACTGAAGCTTTCTTT
CASSLSGGLTEAFF
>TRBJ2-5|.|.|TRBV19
TGTGCCAGTAGTATAGCCCCGGGGGACCAAGAGACCCAGTACTTC
CASSIAPGDQETQYF
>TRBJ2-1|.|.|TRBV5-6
TGTGCCAGCAGCTATAGAACTAGCAACAATGAGCAGTTCTTC
CASSYRTSNNEQFF
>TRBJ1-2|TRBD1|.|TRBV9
TGTGCCAGCAGCGCTCGGGACAGCCCCTATGGCTACACCTTC
CASSARDSPYGYTF
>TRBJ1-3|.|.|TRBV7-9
TGTGCCAGCAGTAAATATACAGGGATCTCTGGAAACACCATATATTTT
CASSKYTGISGNTIYF
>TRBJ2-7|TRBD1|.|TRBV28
TGTGCCAGCAGTTTACTGGACAGGGTCCACGAGCAGTACTTC
CASSLLDRVHEQYF
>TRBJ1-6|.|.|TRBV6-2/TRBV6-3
TGTGCCAGCAGACCTTGGGCACAGCCTAATTCACCCCTCCACTTT
CASRPWAQPNSPLHF
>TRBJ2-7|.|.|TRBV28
TGTGCCAGCAGCCTCGTAGGGGCTAACTACGAGCAGTACTTC
CASSLVGANYEQYF
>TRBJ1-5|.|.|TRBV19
TGTGCCAGTAATGCAGACTTCTATAGCAATCAGCCCCAGCATTTT
CASNADFYSNQPQHF
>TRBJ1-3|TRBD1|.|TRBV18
TGTGCCAGCCGGACTACGAGGGACAGGGGTGGTGGAAACACCATATATTTT
CASRTTRDRGGGNTIYF
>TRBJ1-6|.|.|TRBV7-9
TGTGCCAGCAGCTTGGACGCCGCGGGGAATTCACCCCTCCACTTT
CASSLDAAGNSPLHF
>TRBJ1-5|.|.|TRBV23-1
TGCGCCAGCAGTCAATCTATGGGAGATCAGCCCCAGCATTTT
CASSQSMGDQPQHF
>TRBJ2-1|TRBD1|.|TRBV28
TGTGCCAGCAGTTTTGCAGGGGGCGCCTACAATGAGCAGTTCTTC
CASSFAGGAYNEQFF
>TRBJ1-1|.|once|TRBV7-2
TGTGCCAGCAGCTTAACCCCCTGGGAAGCTTTCTTT
CASSLTPWEAFF
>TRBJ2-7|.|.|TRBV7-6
TGTGCCAGCAGCTTAGGTGGGGGTTCCTCCTACGAGCAGTACTTC
CASSLGGGSSYEQYF
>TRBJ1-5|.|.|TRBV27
TGTGCCAGCAGTTCCTCACCGCCGCTGTTCGGTGAAAGCAATCAGCCCCAGCATTTT
CASSSSPPLFGESNQPQHF